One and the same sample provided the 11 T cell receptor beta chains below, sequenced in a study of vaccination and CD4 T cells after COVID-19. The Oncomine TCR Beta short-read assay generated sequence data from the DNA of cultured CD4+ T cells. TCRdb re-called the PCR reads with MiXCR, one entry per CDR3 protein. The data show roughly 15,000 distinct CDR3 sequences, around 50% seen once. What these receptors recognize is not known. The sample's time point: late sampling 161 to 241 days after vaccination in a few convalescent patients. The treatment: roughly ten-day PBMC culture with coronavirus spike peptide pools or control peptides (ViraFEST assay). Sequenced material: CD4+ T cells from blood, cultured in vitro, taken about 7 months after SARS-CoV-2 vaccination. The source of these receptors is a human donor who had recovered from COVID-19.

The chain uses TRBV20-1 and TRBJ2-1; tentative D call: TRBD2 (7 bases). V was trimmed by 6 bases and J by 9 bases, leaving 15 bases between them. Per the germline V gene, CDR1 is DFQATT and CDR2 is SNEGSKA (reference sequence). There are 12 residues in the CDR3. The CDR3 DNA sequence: TGCAGTGCCGCACAGGGCGGGGGTGAGCAGTTCTTC. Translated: CSAAQGGGEQFF.

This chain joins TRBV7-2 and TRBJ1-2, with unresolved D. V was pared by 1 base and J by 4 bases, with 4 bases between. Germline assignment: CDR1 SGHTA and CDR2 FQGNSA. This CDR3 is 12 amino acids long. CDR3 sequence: CASSLDSYGYTF. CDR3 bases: TGTGCCAGCAGCTTAGACAGCTATGGCTACACCTTC.

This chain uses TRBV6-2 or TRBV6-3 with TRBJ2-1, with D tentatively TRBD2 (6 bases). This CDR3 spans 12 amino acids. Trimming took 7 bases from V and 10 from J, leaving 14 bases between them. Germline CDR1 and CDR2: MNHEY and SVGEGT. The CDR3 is CASMLREHEQFF. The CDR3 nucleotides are TGTGCCAGCATGTTACGGGAGCACGAGCAGTTCTTC.

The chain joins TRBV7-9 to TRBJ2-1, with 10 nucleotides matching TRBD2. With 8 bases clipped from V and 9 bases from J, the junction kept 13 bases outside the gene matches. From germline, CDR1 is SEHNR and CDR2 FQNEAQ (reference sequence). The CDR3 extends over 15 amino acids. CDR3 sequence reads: CASGPLAGYGAEQFF. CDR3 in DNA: TGTGCCAGCGGCCCACTAGCGGGGTATGGCGCTGAGCAGTTCTTC.

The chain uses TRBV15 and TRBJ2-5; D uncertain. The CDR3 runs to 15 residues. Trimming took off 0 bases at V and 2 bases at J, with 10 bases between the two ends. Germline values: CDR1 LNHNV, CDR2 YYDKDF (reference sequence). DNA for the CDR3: TGTGCCACCAGCAGAGATCCTATCAGTCAAGAGACCCAGTACTTC. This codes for CATSRDPISQETQYF.

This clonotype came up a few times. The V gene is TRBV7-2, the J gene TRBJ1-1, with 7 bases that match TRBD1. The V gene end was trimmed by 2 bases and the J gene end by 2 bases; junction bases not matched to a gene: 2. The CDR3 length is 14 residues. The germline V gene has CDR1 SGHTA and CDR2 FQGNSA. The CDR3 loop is CASSLNRGNTEAFF. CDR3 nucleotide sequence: TGTGCCAGCAGCTTAAACAGGGGCAACACTGAAGCTTTCTTT.

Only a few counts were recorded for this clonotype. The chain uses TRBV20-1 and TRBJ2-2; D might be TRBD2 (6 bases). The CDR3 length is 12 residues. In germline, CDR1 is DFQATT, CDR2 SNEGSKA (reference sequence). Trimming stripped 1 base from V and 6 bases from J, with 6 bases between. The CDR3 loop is CSARAGAGELFF. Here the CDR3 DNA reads TGCAGTGCTAGAGCGGGGGCCGGGGAGCTGTTTTTT.

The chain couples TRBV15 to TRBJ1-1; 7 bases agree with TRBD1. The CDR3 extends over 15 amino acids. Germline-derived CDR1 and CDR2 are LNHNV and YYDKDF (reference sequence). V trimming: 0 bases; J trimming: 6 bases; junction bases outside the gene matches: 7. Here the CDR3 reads CATSRDAGGRPEAFF. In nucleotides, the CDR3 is TGTGCCACCAGCAGAGATGCAGGGGGAAGGCCTGAAGCTTTCTTT.

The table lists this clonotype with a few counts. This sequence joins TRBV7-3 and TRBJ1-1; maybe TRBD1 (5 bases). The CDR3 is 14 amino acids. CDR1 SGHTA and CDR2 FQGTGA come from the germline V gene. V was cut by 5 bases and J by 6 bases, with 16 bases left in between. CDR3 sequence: CASSLRGGMAEAFF. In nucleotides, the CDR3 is TGTGCCAGCAGCCTAAGGGGTGGGATGGCTGAAGCTTTCTTT. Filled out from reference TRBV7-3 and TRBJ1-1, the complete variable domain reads GAGVSQTPSNKVTEKGKYVELRCDPISGHTALYWYRQSLGQGPEFLIYFQGTGAADDSGLPNDRFFAVRPEGSVSTLKIQRTERGDSAVYLCASSLRGGMAEAFFGQGTRLTVV.

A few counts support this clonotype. The CDR3 region has the DNA TGTGCCACCAGTGACTCGAAAATCATCGGAGAGCAGTACTTC. It is translated as CATSDSKIIGEQYF. J is TRBJ2-7 and V is TRBV24-1; D gene ambiguous. CDR1 is KGHDR, CDR2 SFDVKD, per germline. The V end lost 4 bases, the J end lost 7 bases, and 16 bases lay between the germline ends. The CDR3 has 14 amino acids.

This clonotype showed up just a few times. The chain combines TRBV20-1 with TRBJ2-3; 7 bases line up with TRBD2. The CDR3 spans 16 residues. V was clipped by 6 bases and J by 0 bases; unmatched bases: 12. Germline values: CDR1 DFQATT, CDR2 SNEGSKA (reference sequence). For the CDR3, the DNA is TGCAGTGCCAGCCCCTTTAGCGGGCAGAGCACAGATACGCAGTATTTT. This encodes CSASPFSGQSTDTQYF.